This T cell receptor beta chain was recovered during a study of beta chain features in type 1 diabetes. Expressed TCRB transcripts were sequenced, since all the RNA that had been isolated was reverse transcribed. Data came from immunoSEQ multiplex PCR; TCRdb stores just in-frame clones and leaves some out. The sample has about 340,000 clones; about 14% are singletons. This CDR3 region has 14 residues. The V and J ends lost 1 base and 0 bases respectively, with 7 bases between them. Germline-derived CDR1 and CDR2 are GTSNPN and SVGIG (reference sequence). Regarding the study as a whole: TCRB CDR3s were moderately but significantly shorter in Type 1 diabetes patients in all four CD4+ subsets. Over-representation of high TCR-expressing cells was a possible consequence of cDNA sequencing. Patients' naive, central memory and regulatory TCRB repertoires appeared more alike than those of healthy donors.

For this clone: The antigen is undetermined.

The receptor comes from a woman under 30 with type 1 diabetes. The sequencing sample was made of naive CD4+ T cells from blood. The chain uses TRBV30 and TRBJ1-5; D unclear. The chain's CDR3 is CAWSGQISNQPQHF. CDR3 DNA: TGTGCCTGGAGTGGACAAATTAGCAATCAGCCCCAGCATTTT. The whole variable domain, remainder taken from reference TRBV30 and TRBJ1-5, is SQTIHQWPATLVQPVGSPLSLECTVEGTSNPNLYWYRQAAGRGLQLLFYSVGIGQISSEVPQNLSASRPQDRQFILSSKKLLLSDSGFYLCAWSGQISNQPQHFGDGTRLSIL.